The rows below give T cell receptor beta chains drawn from one sample of a study of identical twins. TCRdb reprocessed the 5' RACE reads via MiXCR and lists one record per CDR3 protein. The sample contains about 700,000 distinct CDR3 sequences, 8.6% of which appear only once. This same sample was also taken into another study, of yellow fever vaccine responses in identical twins.

The material sequenced was PBMCs. These receptors were obtained from a woman younger than 35 in good health. Each CDR3 is given with its conserved first and last residue. Each record gives: clone size, J gene, D gene, V gene, CDR3 DNA, CDR3 protein. D genes are given only for firm matches. Only some rows state a clone size, as once, few, many or a class for expanded clones.

clone_size: -
j_call: TRBJ2-4
d_call: -
v_call: TRBV5-1
cdr3_nt: TGCGCCAGCAGCTTGGATAGCCAGATAAACATTCAGTACTTC
cdr3_aa: CASSLDSQINIQYF

clone_size: few
j_call: TRBJ2-7
d_call: TRBD2
v_call: TRBV6-5
cdr3_nt: TGTGCCAGCAGTTACCTAGCGGGAGAGGGTCCAATTTACGAGCAGTACTTC
cdr3_aa: CASSYLAGEGPIYEQYF

clone_size: -
j_call: TRBJ2-1
d_call: -
v_call: TRBV20-1
cdr3_nt: TGCAGTGCTAGAGATCCTCTCGCGAACAGCTACAATGAGCAGTTCTTC
cdr3_aa: CSARDPLANSYNEQFF

clone_size: -
j_call: TRBJ2-7
d_call: TRBD1
v_call: TRBV24-1
cdr3_nt: TGTGCCACCAGTGACTTAAGGACAGGGTGCCTCTACGAGCAGTACTTC
cdr3_aa: CATSDLRTGCLYEQYF

clone_size: many
j_call: TRBJ1-5
d_call: -
v_call: TRBV2
cdr3_nt: TGTGCCAGCAGGGGTACCAGAGGGGGTCAGCCCCAGCATTTT
cdr3_aa: CASRGTRGGQPQHF

clone_size: few
j_call: TRBJ2-1
d_call: -
v_call: TRBV5-6
cdr3_nt: TGTGCCAGCAGCTTATCTCTGGGTGAGCAGTTCTTC
cdr3_aa: CASSLSLGEQFF

clone_size: many
j_call: TRBJ2-7
d_call: -
v_call: TRBV21-1
cdr3_nt: TGTGCCAGCAGCACCCGGGTTACCTACGAGCAGTACTTC
cdr3_aa: CASSTRVTYEQYF

clone_size: -
j_call: TRBJ2-3
d_call: -
v_call: TRBV4-3
cdr3_nt: TGCGCCAGCAGCCAAGATCAAAGGGGGGGTGGCACAGATACGCAGTATTTT
cdr3_aa: CASSQDQRGGGTDTQYF

clone_size: few
j_call: TRBJ2-7
d_call: -
v_call: TRBV28
cdr3_nt: TGTGCCAGCAGTCCCCCGGGACAAAACTACGAGCAGTACTTC
cdr3_aa: CASSPPGQNYEQYF

clone_size: many
j_call: TRBJ2-7
d_call: -
v_call: TRBV14
cdr3_nt: TGTGCCAGCAGCCAAGAACAATACTACGAGCAGTACTTC
cdr3_aa: CASSQEQYYEQYF

clone_size: many
j_call: TRBJ1-2
d_call: TRBD1
v_call: TRBV5-1
cdr3_nt: TGCGCCAGCAGCCGGGAGACAGGGGCGACAAACTATGGCTACACCTTC
cdr3_aa: CASSRETGATNYGYTF

clone_size: -
j_call: TRBJ2-1
d_call: TRBD2
v_call: TRBV3-1
cdr3_nt: TGTGCCAGCAGCCAAGGGGGACTAGTTTTTAATGAGCAGTTCTTC
cdr3_aa: CASSQGGLVFNEQFF

clone_size: -
j_call: TRBJ1-2
d_call: TRBD1
v_call: TRBV29-1
cdr3_nt: TGCAGCGTGACCCGGGACAGGGGTTATGGCTACACCTTC
cdr3_aa: CSVTRDRGYGYTF

clone_size: many
j_call: TRBJ1-6
d_call: -
v_call: TRBV7-2
cdr3_nt: TGTGCCAGCAGCTTAGAAGGCGGGGCCTATAATTCACCCCTCCACTTT
cdr3_aa: CASSLEGGAYNSPLHF

clone_size: few
j_call: TRBJ2-5
d_call: -
v_call: TRBV7-9
cdr3_nt: TGTGCCAGCAGCTTAGCGTTGGGGGGTGACCAAGAGACCCAGTACTTC
cdr3_aa: CASSLALGGDQETQYF

clone_size: -
j_call: TRBJ1-5
d_call: -
v_call: TRBV7-9
cdr3_nt: TGTGCCAGCGAGAAAGGGCAGGGCAATCAGCCCCAGCATTTT
cdr3_aa: CASEKGQGNQPQHF

clone_size: many
j_call: TRBJ2-2
d_call: -
v_call: TRBV5-1
cdr3_nt: TGCGCCAGCAGCTTGGGGCACCCGAACACCGGGGAGCTGTTTTTT
cdr3_aa: CASSLGHPNTGELFF

clone_size: few
j_call: TRBJ1-2
d_call: -
v_call: TRBV4-3
cdr3_nt: TGCGCCAGCAGCCAAGATCTCGCAGGGATTTACTATGGCTACACCTTC
cdr3_aa: CASSQDLAGIYYGYTF

clone_size: -
j_call: TRBJ2-3
d_call: TRBD2
v_call: TRBV4-3
cdr3_nt: TGCGCCAGCAGCCAAGGTAGCGGGAGACCAGATACGCAGTATTTT
cdr3_aa: CASSQGSGRPDTQYF

clone_size: -
j_call: TRBJ1-4
d_call: -
v_call: TRBV12-3/TRBV12-4
cdr3_nt: TGTGCCAGCAGATCTGTGACTAATGAAAAACTGTTTTTT
cdr3_aa: CASRSVTNEKLFF

clone_size: -
j_call: TRBJ2-7
d_call: TRBD1
v_call: TRBV6-1
cdr3_nt: TGTGCCACCGTCGGGACAGGCCCCAACGAGCAGTACTTC
cdr3_aa: CATVGTGPNEQYF

clone_size: -
j_call: TRBJ2-3
d_call: -
v_call: TRBV11-3
cdr3_nt: TGTGCCAGCAGCCACAGTGGGGACCCTTCTGATACGCAGTATTTT
cdr3_aa: CASSHSGDPSDTQYF

clone_size: few
j_call: TRBJ2-2
d_call: TRBD1
v_call: TRBV2
cdr3_nt: TGTGCCTTACTAGTCGGACAGGGGGCGACCGGGGAGCTGTTTTTT
cdr3_aa: CALLVGQGATGELFF

clone_size: -
j_call: TRBJ2-1
d_call: -
v_call: TRBV7-3
cdr3_nt: TGTGCCAGCAGCCAAACCCTAACTAGTTACGATGAGCAGTTCTTC
cdr3_aa: CASSQTLTSYDEQFF

clone_size: few
j_call: TRBJ2-7
d_call: TRBD2
v_call: TRBV24-1
cdr3_nt: TGTGCCACCAGTGAGAGCGGGAGCTCCTACGAGCAGTACTTC
cdr3_aa: CATSESGSSYEQYF

clone_size: few
j_call: TRBJ2-7
d_call: TRBD2
v_call: TRBV20-1
cdr3_nt: TGCAGTGCTAGAGATCCGCTCAGCGGGGGGCTCGAGCAGTACTTC
cdr3_aa: CSARDPLSGGLEQYF

clone_size: few
j_call: TRBJ2-1
d_call: -
v_call: TRBV7-2
cdr3_nt: TGTGCCAGCGCTGGGGGCAGATCCTACAATGAGCAGTTCTTC
cdr3_aa: CASAGGRSYNEQFF

clone_size: -
j_call: TRBJ2-5
d_call: -
v_call: TRBV20-1
cdr3_nt: TGCAGTGCTAGTTTCCTCGTCCAAGAGACCCAGTACTTC
cdr3_aa: CSASFLVQETQYF

clone_size: few
j_call: TRBJ2-1
d_call: -
v_call: TRBV10-3
cdr3_nt: TGTGCCATCAGTGAGTCCACCGGGGTAGGTCGTGAGCAGTTCTTC
cdr3_aa: CAISESTGVGREQFF

clone_size: many
j_call: TRBJ2-5
d_call: -
v_call: TRBV2
cdr3_nt: TGTGCCAGCAGCACGACAGGACACCAAGAGACCCAGTACTTC
cdr3_aa: CASSTTGHQETQYF

clone_size: -
j_call: TRBJ2-2
d_call: -
v_call: TRBV29-1
cdr3_nt: TGCAGCGTTGATGTCGCCTCCGGGGAGCTGTTTTTT
cdr3_aa: CSVDVASGELFF

clone_size: few
j_call: TRBJ2-5
d_call: TRBD2
v_call: TRBV28
cdr3_nt: TGTGCCAGCACCCCAGCCCACCCAGGAGCGGGGGGACAAGAGACCCAGTACTTC
cdr3_aa: CASTPAHPGAGGQETQYF

clone_size: -
j_call: TRBJ2-2
d_call: TRBD2
v_call: TRBV2
cdr3_nt: TGTGCCAGCAGAAGGCCTGGGACTACAAACACCGGGGAGCTGTTTTTT
cdr3_aa: CASRRPGTTNTGELFF

clone_size: -
j_call: TRBJ2-1
d_call: TRBD2
v_call: TRBV18
cdr3_nt: TGTGCCAGCTCACCACCGAGGCGGGGGGAGCAGTTCTTC
cdr3_aa: CASSPPRRGEQFF

clone_size: -
j_call: TRBJ2-3
d_call: TRBD2
v_call: TRBV3-1
cdr3_nt: TGTGCCAGCAGCCAAGGAAAAGCGGGGGGGCTTAGCACAGATACGCAGTATTTT
cdr3_aa: CASSQGKAGGLSTDTQYF

clone_size: -
j_call: TRBJ1-4
d_call: TRBD1
v_call: TRBV20-1
cdr3_nt: TGCAGTGCGAGACAGGGCCGGAGTGGTAAACTGTTTTTT
cdr3_aa: CSARQGRSGKLFF

clone_size: many
j_call: TRBJ2-1
d_call: TRBD2
v_call: TRBV5-1
cdr3_nt: TGCGCCAGCAGCCAAGACAGGGGACGGACTAGCGGAAAAGACAATGAGCAGTTCTTC
cdr3_aa: CASSQDRGRTSGKDNEQFF

clone_size: many
j_call: TRBJ2-4
d_call: -
v_call: TRBV12-3/TRBV12-4
cdr3_nt: TGTGCCAGCAGTTTAGATCTGGGCGGGCTAGCCAAAAACATTCAGTACTTC
cdr3_aa: CASSLDLGGLAKNIQYF

clone_size: many
j_call: TRBJ2-1
d_call: -
v_call: TRBV12-3/TRBV12-4
cdr3_nt: TGTGCCAGCAGTTTGGGCCAGCGTAACAATGAGCAGTTCTTC
cdr3_aa: CASSLGQRNNEQFF

clone_size: -
j_call: TRBJ1-6
d_call: -
v_call: TRBV27
cdr3_nt: TGTGCCAGCAGTTTATCGAAGGTCTCACCCCTCCACTTT
cdr3_aa: CASSLSKVSPLHF

clone_size: -
j_call: TRBJ2-6
d_call: -
v_call: TRBV5-1
cdr3_nt: TGCGCCAGCAGCTTGGTCCCCGCCCCTGGGGCCAACGTCCTGACTTTC
cdr3_aa: CASSLVPAPGANVLTF

clone_size: -
j_call: TRBJ2-7
d_call: TRBD1
v_call: TRBV28
cdr3_nt: TGTGCCAGCAGCCGGGCGACAGGGGGCTTGCTGTTAGAGCAGTACTTC
cdr3_aa: CASSRATGGLLLEQYF

clone_size: many
j_call: TRBJ2-7
d_call: -
v_call: TRBV29-1
cdr3_nt: TGCAGCGTTTCCCGCAGCTACGAGCAGTACTTC
cdr3_aa: CSVSRSYEQYF

clone_size: many
j_call: TRBJ1-6
d_call: -
v_call: TRBV14
cdr3_nt: TGTGCCAGCAGCCAAGTTGATTCACCCCTCCACTTT
cdr3_aa: CASSQVDSPLHF

clone_size: few
j_call: TRBJ2-1
d_call: -
v_call: TRBV7-8
cdr3_nt: TGTGCCAGCAGCTTACAAGGGATAACCTCGCGGGAGCAGTTCTTC
cdr3_aa: CASSLQGITSREQFF

clone_size: -
j_call: TRBJ1-4
d_call: -
v_call: TRBV4-2
cdr3_nt: TGTGCCAGCAGCCCGTCCCACAGGGAAGGTGAAAAACTGTTTTTT
cdr3_aa: CASSPSHREGEKLFF

clone_size: few
j_call: TRBJ2-7
d_call: -
v_call: TRBV6-5
cdr3_nt: TGTGCCAGCAGTTACGAAGACAGGGTGGGAGGTGCGCAGTACTTC
cdr3_aa: CASSYEDRVGGAQYF

clone_size: -
j_call: TRBJ2-2
d_call: -
v_call: TRBV19
cdr3_nt: TGTGCCAGTAGTACGGGACCTCCGGCCGGGGAGCTGTTTTTT
cdr3_aa: CASSTGPPAGELFF

clone_size: -
j_call: TRBJ2-3
d_call: -
v_call: TRBV27
cdr3_nt: TGTGCCAGCAGTTTATCGGGAGCCGACACTACCTCCGCAGATACGCAGTATTTT
cdr3_aa: CASSLSGADTTSADTQYF

clone_size: -
j_call: TRBJ2-1
d_call: TRBD2
v_call: TRBV20-1
cdr3_nt: TGCAGTGCTAGAGCAGCGGGAGTGCATGAGCAGTTCTTC
cdr3_aa: CSARAAGVHEQFF

clone_size: -
j_call: TRBJ2-1
d_call: TRBD2
v_call: TRBV3-1
cdr3_nt: TGTGCCAGCAGCCAAGTGTTTTGGGGGCTAGCGGGTGACTCCTACAATGAGCAGTTCTTC
cdr3_aa: CASSQVFWGLAGDSYNEQFF

clone_size: many
j_call: TRBJ2-1
d_call: -
v_call: TRBV7-9
cdr3_nt: TGTGCCAGCAGCCCCCCCGGCTTTAGCTCCTACAATGAGCAGTTCTTC
cdr3_aa: CASSPPGFSSYNEQFF

clone_size: few
j_call: TRBJ1-6
d_call: -
v_call: TRBV20-1
cdr3_nt: TGCAGTGCTAGAGATCCACAGGCAGATAATTCACCCCTCCACTTT
cdr3_aa: CSARDPQADNSPLHF

clone_size: few
j_call: TRBJ2-1
d_call: -
v_call: TRBV21-1
cdr3_nt: TGTGCCAGCAGCAGCCGTAGAGCCCGTGGCCATGAGCAGTTCTTC
cdr3_aa: CASSSRRARGHEQFF